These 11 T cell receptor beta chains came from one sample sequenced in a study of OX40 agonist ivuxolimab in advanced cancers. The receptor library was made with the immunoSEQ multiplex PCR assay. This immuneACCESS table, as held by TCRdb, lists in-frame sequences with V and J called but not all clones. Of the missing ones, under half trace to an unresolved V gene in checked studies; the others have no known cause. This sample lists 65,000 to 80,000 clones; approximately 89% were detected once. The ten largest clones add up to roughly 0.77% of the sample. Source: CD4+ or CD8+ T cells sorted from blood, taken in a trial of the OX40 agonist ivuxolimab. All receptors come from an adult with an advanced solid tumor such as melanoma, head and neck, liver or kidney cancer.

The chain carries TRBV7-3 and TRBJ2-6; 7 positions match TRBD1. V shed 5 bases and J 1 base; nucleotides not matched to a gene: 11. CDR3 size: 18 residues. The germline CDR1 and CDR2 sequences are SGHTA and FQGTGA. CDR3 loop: CASSVHGTEFSGANVLTF. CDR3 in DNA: TGTGCCAGCAGCGTACACGGGACAGAGTTTTCTGGGGCCAACGTCCTGACTTTC.

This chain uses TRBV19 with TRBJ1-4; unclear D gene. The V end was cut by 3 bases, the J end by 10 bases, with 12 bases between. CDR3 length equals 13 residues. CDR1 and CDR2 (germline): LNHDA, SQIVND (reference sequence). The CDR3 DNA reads TGTGCCAGTAGTATTACACCGTCCGGAAAACTGTTTTTT. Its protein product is CASSITPSGKLFF. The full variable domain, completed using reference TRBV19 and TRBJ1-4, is DGGITQSPKYLFRKEGQNVTLSCEQNLNHDAMYWYRQDPGQGLRLIYYSQIVNDFQKGDIAEGYSVSREKKESFPLTVTSAQKNPTAFYLCASSITPSGKLFFGSGTQLSVL.

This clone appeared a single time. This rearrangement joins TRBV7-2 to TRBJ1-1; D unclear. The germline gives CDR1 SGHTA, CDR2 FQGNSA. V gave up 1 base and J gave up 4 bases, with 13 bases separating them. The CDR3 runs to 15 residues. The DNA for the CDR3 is TGTGCCAGCAGCTTAGTCTTTCGGACCTCCACTGAAGCTTTCTTT. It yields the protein CASSLVFRTSTEAFF.

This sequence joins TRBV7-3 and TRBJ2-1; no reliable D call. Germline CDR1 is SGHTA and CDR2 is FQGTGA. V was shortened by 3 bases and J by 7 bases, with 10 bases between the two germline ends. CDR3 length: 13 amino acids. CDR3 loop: CASSFGQSNEQFF. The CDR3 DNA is TGTGCCAGCAGCTTTGGGCAGAGTAATGAGCAGTTCTTC. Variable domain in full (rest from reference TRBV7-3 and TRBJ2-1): GAGVSQTPSNKVTEKGKYVELRCDPISGHTALYWYRQSLGQGPEFLIYFQGTGAADDSGLPNDRFFAVRPEGSVSTLKIQRTERGDSAVYLCASSFGQSNEQFFGPGTRLTVL.

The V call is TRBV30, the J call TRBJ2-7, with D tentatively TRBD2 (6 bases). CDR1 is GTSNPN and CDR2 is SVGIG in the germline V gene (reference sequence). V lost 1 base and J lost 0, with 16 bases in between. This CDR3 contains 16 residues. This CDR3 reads CAWSGPGTALSYEQYF. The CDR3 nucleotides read TGTGCCTGGAGTGGCCCCGGGACTGCCCTCTCCTACGAGCAGTACTTC.

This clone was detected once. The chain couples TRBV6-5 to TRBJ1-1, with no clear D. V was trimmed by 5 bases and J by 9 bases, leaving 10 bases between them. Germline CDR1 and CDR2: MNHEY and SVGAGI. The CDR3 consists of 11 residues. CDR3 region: CASSENQKAFF. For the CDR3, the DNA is TGTGCCAGCAGTGAAAATCAGAAAGCTTTCTTT.

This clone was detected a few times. The CDR3 DNA is TGTGCCAGTAGTGGCGGGGATATCTCTGGAAACACCATATATTTT. It is translated as CASSGGDISGNTIYF. V gene TRBV19 combines with J gene TRBJ1-3; D is uncertain. The CDR3 loop spans 15 amino acids. With 5 bases removed from V and 0 bases from J, the gap between germline ends came to 11 bases. CDR1 LNHDA and CDR2 SQIVND come from the germline V gene (reference sequence).

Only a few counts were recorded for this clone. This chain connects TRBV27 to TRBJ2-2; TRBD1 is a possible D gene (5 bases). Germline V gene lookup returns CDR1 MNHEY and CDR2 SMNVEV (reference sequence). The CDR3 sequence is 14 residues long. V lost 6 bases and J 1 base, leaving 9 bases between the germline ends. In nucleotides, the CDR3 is TGTGCCAGCAGATTCGACAGGAACACCGGGGAGCTGTTTTTT. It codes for CASRFDRNTGELFF.

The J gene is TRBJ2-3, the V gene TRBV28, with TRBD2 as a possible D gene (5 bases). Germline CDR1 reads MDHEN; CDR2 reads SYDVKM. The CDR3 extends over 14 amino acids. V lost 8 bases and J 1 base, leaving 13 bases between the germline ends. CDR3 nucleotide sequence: TGTGCCAGCGGGTTGGAGGTGGGCACAGATACGCAGTATTTT. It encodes CASGLEVGTDTQYF.

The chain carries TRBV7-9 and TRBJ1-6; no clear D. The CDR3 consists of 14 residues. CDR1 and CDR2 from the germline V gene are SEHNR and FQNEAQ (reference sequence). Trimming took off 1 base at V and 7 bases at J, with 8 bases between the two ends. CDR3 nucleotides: TGTGCCAGCAGCTTAGGCTTACTAAATTCACCCCTCCACTTT. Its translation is CASSLGLLNSPLHF.

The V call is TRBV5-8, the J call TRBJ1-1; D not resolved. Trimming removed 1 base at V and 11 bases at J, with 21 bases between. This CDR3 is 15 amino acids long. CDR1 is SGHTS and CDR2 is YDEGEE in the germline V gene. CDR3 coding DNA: TGTGCCAGCAGCTTGAAAGTCAGAACTCCCCCCCAGGCTTTCTTT. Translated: CASSLKVRTPPQAFF.